The rows below give T cell receptor beta chains drawn from one sample of a study of T cell responses to AZD1222 COVID-19 vaccine. The assay was immunoSEQ multiplex PCR, and TCRdb's table has in-frame clones only and misses some. The sample carries about 160,000 clones, around 92% recorded once. The sample consisted of peripheral blood, taken on day 0 of MenACWY control vaccination. These receptors were obtained from an adult in good health. Each CDR3 is given with its conserved first and last residue. D genes are given only for firm matches. Only part of the rows carry a size: once, few, many, or a class if the clone is expanded.

j_call d_call v_call cdr3_length clone_size cdr3_aa cdr3_nt
TRBJ1-5 - TRBV5-8 14 - CASSLGGPNQPQHF TGTGCCAGCAGCTTGGGAGGGCCCAATCAGCCCCAGCATTTT
TRBJ2-2 TRBD2 TRBV4-3 17 - CASSQGWGGSNTGELFF TGCGCCAGCAGCCAAGGGTGGGGAGGGTCCAACACCGGGGAGCTGTTTTTT
TRBJ1-4 - TRBV27 14 - CASGPRGAGEKLFF TGTGCCAGCGGACCTCGGGGGGCCGGTGAAAAACTGTTTTTT
TRBJ1-1 - TRBV7-9 15 - CASSPAAAGPAEAFF TGTGCCAGCAGCCCCGCGGCGGCAGGGCCGGCAGAAGCTTTCTTT
TRBJ2-1 - TRBV30 14 once CAWSDIPVYNEQFF TGTGCCTGGAGCGACATTCCAGTCTACAATGAGCAGTTCTTC
TRBJ2-5 - TRBV30 11 - CAWSIGETQYF TGTGCCTGGAGTATTGGCGAGACCCAGTACTTC
TRBJ2-5 - TRBV11-2 13 - CASSLDDGGTQYF TGTGCCAGCAGCTTAGATGATGGAGGGACCCAGTACTTC
TRBJ1-1 - TRBV4-2 15 - CASSQGPGVNTEAFF TGTGCCAGCAGCCAAGGCCCAGGGGTTAACACTGAAGCTTTCTTT
TRBJ2-1 - TRBV7-3 15 - CASSLIGDRNNEQFF TGTGCCAGCAGCTTAATTGGCGATAGAAACAATGAGCAGTTCTTC
TRBJ1-4 TRBD1 TRBV2 14 - CASRVTGVGEKLFF TGTGCCAGCAGAGTGACAGGGGTAGGCGAAAAACTGTTTTTT
TRBJ1-5 - TRBV7-2 14 once CASSLEGGDQPQHF TGTGCCAGCAGCTTAGAGGGGGGGGATCAGCCCCAGCATTTT
TRBJ1-1 - TRBV28 15 - CASMQNIARGTEAFF TGTGCCAGCATGCAGAATATTGCCCGGGGCACTGAAGCTTTCTTT
TRBJ2-2 TRBD2 TRBV10-1 16 - CASRGLAGGLAGELFF TGCGCCAGCAGGGGACTAGCGGGAGGGTTAGCCGGGGAGCTGTTTTTT
TRBJ2-7 - TRBV5-1 15 once CASSLQEKSSYEQYF TGCGCCAGCAGCTTACAGGAGAAAAGCTCCTACGAGCAGTACTTC
TRBJ2-1 TRBD1 TRBV7-9 11 - CASSLGQGLFF TGTGCCAGCAGCTTAGGACAGGGGCTGTTCTTC
TRBJ1-1 - TRBV6-5 14 - CASRAGQKNTEAFF TGTGCCAGCAGGGCCGGACAGAAGAACACTGAAGCTTTCTTT
TRBJ1-2 - TRBV5-1 14 - CASSLEGRGYGYTF TGCGCCAGCAGCTTGGAAGGGAGGGGATATGGCTACACCTTC
TRBJ1-1 - TRBV7-8 13 - CASSLGGDTEAFF TGTGCCAGCAGCTTGGGAGGGGACACTGAAGCTTTCTTT
TRBJ2-1 - TRBV28 14 - CASLRDLSYNEQFF TGTGCCAGCCTCCGGGACTTGTCCTACAATGAGCAGTTCTTC
TRBJ1-5 - TRBV7-9 13 once CASSPTGSQPQHF TGTGCCAGCAGCCCGACAGGAAGTCAGCCCCAGCATTTT
TRBJ1-4 - TRBV14 14 - CASSSGGYGEKLFF TGTGCCAGCAGCTCGGGAGGGTATGGCGAAAAACTGTTTTTT
TRBJ1-5 - TRBV21-1 12 - CASRYRDWPQHF TGTGCCAGCCGTTACAGGGATTGGCCCCAGCATTTT
TRBJ2-5 - TRBV6-5 16 - CASSYSIMRIGETQYF TGTGCCAGCAGTTACTCCATCATGAGGATAGGGGAGACCCAGTACTTC
TRBJ1-2 - TRBV19 12 - CASSIGVIGYTF TGTGCCAGTAGTATTGGGGTTATCGGCTACACCTTC
TRBJ2-7 TRBD1 TRBV7-2 15 - CASSASQGDRYEQYF TGTGCCAGCAGCGCCTCACAGGGGGATAGATACGAGCAGTACTTC
TRBJ1-1 - TRBV4-2 15 - CASSQGRGPGTEAFF TGTGCCAGCAGCCAAGGGCGGGGCCCGGGGACTGAAGCTTTCTTT
TRBJ2-7 TRBD1 TRBV19 14 - CASRTTGGPYEQYF TGTGCCAGTAGAACGACAGGGGGGCCCTACGAGCAGTACTTC
TRBJ2-7 - TRBV10-2 13 once CASSEVGPYEQYF TGCGCCAGCAGTGAGGTCGGCCCCTACGAGCAGTACTTC
TRBJ2-7 TRBD1 TRBV6-5 13 - CASGTGIPYEQYF TGTGCCAGCGGGACAGGGATTCCCTACGAGCAGTACTTC
TRBJ2-7 TRBD2 TRBV7-2 15 - CASSPIRTSGGTQYF TGTGCCAGCAGCCCCATCCGGACTAGCGGGGGGACGCAGTACTTC
TRBJ2-4 TRBD1 TRBV6-2/TRBV6-3 13 - CASSYLSGQSQYF TGTGCCAGCAGTTATTTATCGGGACAGTCCCAGTACTTC
TRBJ1-5 TRBD1 TRBV10-3 14 - CAIRDRDPNQPQHF TGTGCCATCAGGGACAGGGACCCCAATCAGCCCCAGCATTTT
TRBJ2-1 - TRBV11-3 14 - CASSRESSYNEQFF TGTGCCAGCAGCCGGGAGAGCTCCTACAATGAGCAGTTCTTC
TRBJ1-5 - TRBV7-9 16 once CASSPSGTGLNQPQHF TGTGCCAGCAGCCCCTCCGGGACGGGGCTAAATCAGCCCCAGCATTTT
TRBJ1-1 TRBD1 TRBV24-1 16 - CATSDFSPGGFTEAFF TGTGCCACCAGTGATTTTTCCCCAGGGGGTTTCACTGAAGCTTTCTTT
TRBJ1-1 - TRBV5-1 15 - CASSLGGFPDTEAFF TGCGCCAGCAGCTTGGGGGGGTTTCCGGACACTGAAGCTTTCTTT
TRBJ2-2 TRBD1 TRBV10-1 18 - CARIDRGRVAVNTGELFF TGCGCCAGAATCGACAGGGGACGGGTAGCGGTGAACACCGGGGAGCTGTTTTTT
TRBJ2-2 - TRBV6-4 13 few CASRDINTGELFF TGTGCCAGTAGGGACATTAACACCGGGGAGCTGTTTTTT
TRBJ1-4 - TRBV7-3 13 - CASSRKGGEKLFF TGTGCCAGCAGCCGAAAAGGGGGTGAAAAACTGTTTTTT
TRBJ1-2 - TRBV19 11 - CASSIALGYTF TGTGCCAGTAGTATCGCACTCGGCTACACCTTC
TRBJ2-2 TRBD2 TRBV4-1 16 once CASSPWTSYGRGELFF TGCGCCAGCAGCCCTTGGACTAGCTACGGGCGCGGGGAGCTGTTTTTT
TRBJ2-3 TRBD2 TRBV11-1 16 - CASSFGTSGRGDTQYF TGTGCCAGCAGCTTCGGGACTAGCGGGAGGGGAGATACGCAGTATTTT
TRBJ2-3 TRBD2 TRBV28 13 - CATASGSTDTQYF TGTGCCACTGCTAGCGGGAGCACAGATACGCAGTATTTT
TRBJ1-2 - TRBV10-3 12 - CAISGDNYGYTF TGTGCCATCAGCGGAGACAACTATGGCTACACCTTC
TRBJ2-1 TRBD2 TRBV5-1 17 - CASSWRLAGTSYNEQFF TGCGCCAGCAGCTGGAGACTAGCGGGAACCTCCTACAATGAGCAGTTCTTC
TRBJ1-4 - TRBV28 17 - CASSYPVGPSTNEKLFF TGTGCCAGCAGTTATCCCGTGGGGCCTAGTACTAATGAAAAACTGTTTTTT
TRBJ1-5 - TRBV12-3/TRBV12-4 13 - CASSSGVTEPQHF TGTGCCAGCAGTTCAGGGGTTACGGAGCCCCAGCATTTT
TRBJ2-1 - TRBV15 18 - CATSRDLSGGSLNNEQFF TGTGCCACCAGCAGAGATCTTTCGGGGGGCTCCTTGAACAATGAGCAGTTCTTC
TRBJ1-1 - TRBV11-2 11 - CASSERTEAFF TGTGCCAGCAGCGAGCGGACAGAAGCTTTCTTT
TRBJ1-4 - TRBV5-1 14 - CASSPGGGDEKLFF TGCGCCAGCAGCCCCGGCGGAGGGGACGAAAAACTGTTTTTT
TRBJ1-6 - TRBV30 12 - CAWAQGGSPLHF TGTGCCTGGGCCCAAGGCGGTTCACCCCTCCACTTT
TRBJ2-7 TRBD1 TRBV20-1 11 - CSASETGKQYF TGCAGTGCCAGCGAGACAGGGAAGCAGTACTTC
TRBJ2-1 TRBD2 TRBV29-1 14 - CSVEAGGPYGEQFF TGCAGCGTTGAGGCGGGAGGCCCTTACGGTGAGCAGTTCTTC